The subject of this entry is one T cell receptor beta chain. The data originate from a study of identical twins. CDR3 length: 17 amino acids. Trimming cost V 5 bases and J 0 bases; bases outside gene matches: 11. Germline loops: CDR1 SNHLY, CDR2 FYNNEI. Using its own MiXCR run on the 5' RACE reads, TCRdb lists one record per CDR3 protein. The profile covers nearly 200,000 distinct CDR3 sequences, with more than 15% appearing a single time and less than 45% taken by the ten largest. The sample was also linked to a second study, of T cells expressing NK-cell markers.

The sample taken for sequencing was CD8+ T cells sorted from blood. This sequence joins TRBV2 and TRBJ2-5, with 8 bases lining up with TRBD1. This clonotype was obtained from a woman under 30 in good health. CDR3 DNA: TGTGCCAGCAGTACGGGGACGACAGGGGCGAACCAAGAGACCCAGTACTTC. This encodes CASSTGTTGANQETQYF.